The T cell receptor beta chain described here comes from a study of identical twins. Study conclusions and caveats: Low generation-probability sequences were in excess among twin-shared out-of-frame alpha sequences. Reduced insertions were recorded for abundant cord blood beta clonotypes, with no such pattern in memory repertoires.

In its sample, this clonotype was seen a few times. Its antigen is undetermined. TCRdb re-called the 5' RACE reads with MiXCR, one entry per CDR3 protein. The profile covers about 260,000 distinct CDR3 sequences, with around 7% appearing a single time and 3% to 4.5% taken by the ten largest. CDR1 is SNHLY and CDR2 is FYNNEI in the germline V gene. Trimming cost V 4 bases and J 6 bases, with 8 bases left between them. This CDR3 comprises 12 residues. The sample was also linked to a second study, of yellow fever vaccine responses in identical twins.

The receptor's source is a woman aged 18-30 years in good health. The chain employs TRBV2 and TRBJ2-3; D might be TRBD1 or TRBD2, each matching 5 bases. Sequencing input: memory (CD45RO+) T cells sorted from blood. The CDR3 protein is CASSVGDDTQYF. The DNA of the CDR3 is TGTGCCAGCAGTGTTGGGGACGATACGCAGTATTTT.